Listed here are 11 T cell receptor beta chains from one sample, sequenced in a study of cytomegalovirus exposure and HLA in healthy donors. Researchers ran the PCR with 60 Vbeta and 13 Jbeta primers. Produced via immunoSEQ multiplex PCR; TCRdb's table is partial and in-frame only. This sample has some 130,000 clones, with roughly three quarters found just once. Sequenced sample: PBMCs. Receptors originate from a man aged 25-45 years in good health and CMV-seronegative.

The table lists this clone with a count of one. The chain joins TRBV9 to TRBJ1-3; D ambiguous. The germline V gene has CDR1 SGDLS and CDR2 YYNGEE. The CDR3 spans 16 residues. V was clipped by 0 bases and J by 3 bases, with 13 bases between them. The CDR3 here is CASSVAGGGLGNTIYF. The CDR3 DNA follows: TGTGCCAGCAGCGTAGCGGGAGGTGGACTTGGAAACACCATATATTTT.

This clone was recorded a few times. The CDR3 nucleotides read TGTGCCAGCAGTGAAGCGGCGACAGGCGGAAACACCATATATTTT. Its protein product is CASSEAATGGNTIYF. This chain links TRBV6-1 with TRBJ1-3; TRBD1 is a possible D gene (6 bases). Trimming cost V 0 bases and J 4 bases, with 10 bases left between them. CDR1 is MNHNS, CDR2 SASEGT, per germline. The CDR3 is 15 amino acids.

V and J are TRBV19 and TRBJ2-1; D might be TRBD2 (6 bases). Trimming removed 5 bases from V and 10 bases from J, with 18 bases in between. Per germline, CDR1 LNHDA and CDR2 SQIVND (reference sequence). The CDR3 loop spans 14 amino acids. The CDR3 region is CASSYRVLGGEQFF. The CDR3 coding sequence is TGTGCCAGTAGTTACCGGGTTTTGGGGGGAGAGCAGTTCTTC.

The gene calls are TRBV4-1 and TRBJ1-1; 9 nucleotides line up with TRBD1. V trimming: 3 bases; J trimming: 4 bases; junction bases outside the gene matches: 6. Germline V gene data show CDR1 as MGHRA and CDR2 as YSYEKL. The CDR3 contains 15 residues. This chain's CDR3 is CASSHLQGAGTEAFF. The CDR3 coding sequence is TGCGCCAGCAGCCACCTACAGGGGGCGGGCACTGAAGCTTTCTTT.

This clone came up a few times. This chain links TRBV5-4 with TRBJ2-7; D may be TRBD1 (6 bases). Germline values: CDR1 SGHNT, CDR2 YYREEE (reference sequence). Trimming removed 3 bases from V and 1 base from J, with 17 bases in between. The CDR3 is 16 amino acids. CDR3 residues: CASSSGPTGSSYEQYF. The DNA for the CDR3 is TGTGCCAGCAGCTCAGGACCGACAGGTAGTTCCTACGAGCAGTACTTC.

CDR3 coding DNA: TGTGCCAGCAGTGAACCCCCCTTAGTTGGGGGGACCTACGAGCAGTACTTC. Protein: CASSEPPLVGGTYEQYF. The chain joins TRBV2 to TRBJ2-7, with D possibly matching TRBD2 (6 bases). This CDR3 has 17 amino acids. Per germline, CDR1 SNHLY and CDR2 FYNNEI. V dropped 2 bases and J dropped 2 bases, with 19 bases sitting between them.

The chain recombines TRBV5-4 with TRBJ2-7, with D unclear. The CDR3 spans 15 residues. Germline loops: CDR1 SGHNT, CDR2 YYREEE (reference sequence). Trimming took 4 bases from V and 3 from J, leaving 17 bases between them. CDR3 loop: CASSPERSPFYEQYF. CDR3 sequence (DNA): TGTGCCAGCAGCCCGGAGAGGAGTCCCTTCTACGAGCAGTACTTC. Supplemented by reference TRBV5-4 and TRBJ2-7, the full variable domain reads ETGVTQSPTHLIKTRGQQVTLRCSSQSGHNTVSWYQQALGQGPQFIFQYYREEENGRGNFPPRFSGLQFPNYSSELNVNALELDDSALYLCASSPERSPFYEQYFGPGTRLTVT.

V and J are TRBV5-4 and TRBJ2-7; 9 bases agree with TRBD2. Germline CDR1 and CDR2: SGHNT and YYREEE (reference sequence). J lost 2 bases, V lost 4 bases, and 4 bases had no gene match. The CDR3 consists of 14 residues. CDR3 coding DNA: TGTGCCAGCAGCCCGGTAGCGGGGGCCTACGAGCAGTACTTC. Translating gives CASSPVAGAYEQYF.

The gene calls are TRBV11-3 and TRBJ2-2; no clear D gene. Germline V CDR1 and CDR2: SGHNT, YENEEA. CDR3 length equals 15 residues. Trimming shortened V by 1 base and J by 3 bases, and 9 bases separated the two germline ends. The CDR3 loop reads CASSLVMGHTGELFF. Written as DNA, the CDR3 is TGTGCCAGCAGCTTAGTAATGGGCCACACCGGGGAGCTGTTTTTT.

This clone was observed a few times. The CDR3 region is CASSLGAGGVYGYTF. The DNA for the CDR3 is TGTGCCAGCAGCTTGGGAGCAGGGGGAGTATATGGCTACACCTTC. The rearrangement joins TRBV5-4 to TRBJ1-2, with TRBD1 matching over 7 bases. This CDR3 has 15 residues. The ends lost 0 bases at V and 5 bases at J; junction bases unmatched: 7. Germline V gives CDR1 SGHNT, CDR2 YYREEE (reference sequence).

The CDR3 coding sequence is TGTGCCAGCAGCTTGACAGACAGCCCTCGCGAGCAGTACTTC. It codes for CASSLTDSPREQYF. This sequence joins TRBV9 and TRBJ2-7, with D tentatively TRBD1 (5 bases). The CDR3 has 14 residues. The V end was cut by 4 bases, the J end by 6 bases, with 17 bases between. Germline CDR1 reads SGDLS; CDR2 reads YYNGEE.